Here is one T cell receptor beta chain with its context. Germline V lookup: CDR1 SEHNR, CDR2 FQNEAQ (reference sequence). The CDR3 loop spans 14 amino acids. V was cut by 4 bases and J by 3 bases, with 13 bases left in between. TCRdb's table, derived via immunoSEQ multiplex PCR, lists solely in-frame clones and lacks some. This sample has about 80,000 clones, with about 90% found just once. This sample was taken from a study of T cell changes during pregnancy in multiple sclerosis. The chain couples TRBV7-9 to TRBJ2-7; tentatively, D is TRBD1 (6 bases). The sample in question was peripheral blood, obtained before pregnancy. The clonotype originates from a female donor with multiple sclerosis, enrolled in a pregnancy study. The CDR3 spells CASSSKGVHYEQYF. CDR3 DNA sequence: TGTGCCAGCAGCTCAAAGGGGGTCCACTACGAGCAGTACTTC.